This T cell receptor (beta chain) was identified in a study of regulatory T cells in long-lasting Graves disease. The CDR3 has 16 residues. Germline lookup yields CDR1 LGHDT and CDR2 YNNKEL (reference sequence). Trimming took 5 bases from V and 2 from J, leaving 18 bases between them. The time point was: newly diagnosed GD, antithyroid drugs for less than 3 months. Generation of the TCR library employed RNA extracted from PBMCs. The authors drew patients from an endocrinology department in Xi'an, China. The peripheral blood volume drawn was 8 to 9.5 milliliters, and it was collected into EDTA tubes. Construction of the TCR beta libraries employed iRepertoire HTBI primers in conjunction with Arm-PCR of CDR3 regions. TCRdb reanalysed the multiplex PCR reads using MiXCR and keeps one entry per CDR3 protein. The profile shows roughly 520,000 distinct CDR3 sequences, approximately 12% of them singletons.

This clonotype has more than one count but fewer than ten. This sample was shared with a second study, whose subject was T cells in Graves' hyperthyroidism and ophthalmopathy. That source reports: Diagnosing involved the use of clinical symptoms, serum thyroxine and TRAb, thyroid ultrasound and orbital computed tomography.

The gene calls are TRBV3-1 and TRBJ2-5; a possible D gene is TRBD1 (6 bases). The sequence was collected from a woman in her 30s with Graves disease. Sequenced here: peripheral blood mononuclear cells (PBMCs), sampled at new diagnosis, from a patient treated with antithyroid drugs. CDR3 residues: CASSSGTGTPQETQYF. The CDR3 DNA sequence: TGTGCCAGCAGCTCCGGGACCGGGACACCTCAAGAGACCCAGTACTTC.